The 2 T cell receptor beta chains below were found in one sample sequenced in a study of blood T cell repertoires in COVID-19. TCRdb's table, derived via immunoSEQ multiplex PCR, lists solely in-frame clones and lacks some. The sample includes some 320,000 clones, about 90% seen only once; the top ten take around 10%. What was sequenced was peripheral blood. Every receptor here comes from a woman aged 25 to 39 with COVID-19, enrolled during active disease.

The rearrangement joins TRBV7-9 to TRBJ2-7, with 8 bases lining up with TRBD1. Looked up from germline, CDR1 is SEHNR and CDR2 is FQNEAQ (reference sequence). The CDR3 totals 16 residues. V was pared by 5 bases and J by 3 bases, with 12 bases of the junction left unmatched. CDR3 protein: CASSQLTGDSSYEQYF. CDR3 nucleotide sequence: TGTGCCAGCAGCCAATTGACAGGGGATTCCAGCTACGAGCAGTACTTC.

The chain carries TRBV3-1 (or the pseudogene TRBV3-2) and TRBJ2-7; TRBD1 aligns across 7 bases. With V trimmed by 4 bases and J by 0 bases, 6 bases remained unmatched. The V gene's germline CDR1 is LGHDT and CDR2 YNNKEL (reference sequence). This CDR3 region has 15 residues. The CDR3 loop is CASSLQGMGSYEQYF. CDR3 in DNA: TGTGCCAGCAGCCTACAGGGGATGGGCTCCTACGAGCAGTACTTC.